Each of the 26 T cell receptor beta chains below was sequenced from the same sample in a study of PD-1 blockade in classical Hodgkin lymphoma. After autologous stem cell transplantation all patients relapsed, and prior brentuximab vedotin exposure differed between cohorts. Starting with thawed PBMCs, CD4+ T cells were purified by magnetic negative selection. Only in-frame clones appear in the TCRdb table, and some are missing; sequencing was by immunoSEQ multiplex PCR. The sample lists about 35,000 clones, over 75% occurring once. Sequenced here: CD4+ T cells from blood, sampled at baseline. The receptors derive from a human donor with classical Hodgkin lymphoma.

The chain links TRBV10-2 to TRBJ2-7; D unclear. Looked up from germline, CDR1 is WSHSY and CDR2 is SAAADI. The CDR3 extends over 14 amino acids. Deletions cut 3 bases from V and 3 bases from J, with 12 bases between. CDR3 sequence (DNA): TGCGCCAGCAGTGATATCGGGTTCGGCTACGAGCAGTACTTC. Encoded protein: CASSDIGFGYEQYF.

The chain carries TRBV9 and TRBJ1-1; the D is unclear. Germline lookup yields CDR1 SGDLS and CDR2 YYNGEE. V was trimmed by 1 base and J by 3 bases, leaving 13 bases between them. This CDR3 has 15 residues. CDR3: CASSVKFLKHTEAFF. The CDR3 bases are TGTGCCAGCAGCGTAAAGTTCCTAAAACACACTGAAGCTTTCTTT.

The rearrangement joins TRBV2 to TRBJ1-5; D unclear. Trimming pared 9 bases from V and 3 bases from J, leaving 15 bases between. CDR1 and CDR2 from the germline V gene are SNHLY and FYNNEI. CDR3 size: 14 residues. In DNA form, the CDR3 reads TGTGCCAGTGATGGCTCCGATTTCAATCAGCCCCAGCATTTT. Translation: CASDGSDFNQPQHF.

The chain carries TRBV7-8 and TRBJ1-1, with D possibly being TRBD1 (5 bases). CDR1 SGHVS and CDR2 FQNEAQ come from the germline V gene. This CDR3 region has 17 residues. Trimming removed 2 bases from V and 1 base from J, with 17 bases in between. This chain's CDR3 is CASSLRGTGAQNTEAFF. DNA of the CDR3: TGTGCCAGCAGCTTAAGAGGTACCGGGGCCCAGAACACTGAAGCTTTCTTT. The full variable domain, with the rest looked up from reference TRBV7-8 and TRBJ1-1, is GAGVSQSPRYKVAKRGQDVALRCDPISGHVSLFWYQQALGQGPEFLTYFQNEAQLDKSGLPSDRFFAERPEGSVSTLKIQRTQQEDSAVYLCASSLRGTGAQNTEAFFGQGTRLTVV.

This sequence joins TRBV10-1 and TRBJ2-1; D is perhaps TRBD1 or TRBD2 (5 bases each). V was shortened by 2 bases and J by 5 bases, with 13 bases between the two germline ends. Germline lookup yields CDR1 WNHNN and CDR2 SYGVQD (reference sequence). The CDR3 sequence is 15 residues long. Here the CDR3 DNA reads TGCGCCAGCAGTGAGACCGGGACCCAGAACAATGAGCAGTTCTTC. Its protein product is CASSETGTQNNEQFF.

The rearrangement joins TRBV5-6 to TRBJ2-5, with 14 bases that match TRBD2. Germline trimming cut 4 bases from V and 10 bases from J; bases unmatched to any gene: 15. Germline CDR1 reads SGHDT; CDR2 reads YYEEEE. This CDR3 is 17 amino acids long. CDR3 DNA: TGTGCCAGCAGCGCGGGTCGACTAGCGGGAGGGGCCGCGGGCCAGTACTTC. Its protein product is CASSAGRLAGGAAGQYF.

The V and J genes are TRBV5-1 and TRBJ2-1; 13 nucleotides line up with TRBD2. Trimming removed 4 bases from V and 0 bases from J; junction bases left unmatched: 4. The CDR3 is 17 amino acids. Germline CDR1 reads SGHRS; CDR2 reads YFSETQ. The CDR3 DNA reads TGCGCCAGCAGCGAGGGACTAGCGGGGAGCTCCTACAATGAGCAGTTCTTC. Encoded protein: CASSEGLAGSSYNEQFF.

This chain uses TRBV7-3 with TRBJ1-1; TRBD1 matches 9 bases. The CDR3 has 17 amino acids. The J segment lost 11 bases and the V segment lost 0 bases, leaving 16 bases of the junction unmatched. From germline, CDR1 is SGHTA and CDR2 FQGTGA. The CDR3 protein is CASSLTTPDRGMVGAFF. DNA for the CDR3: TGTGCCAGCAGCTTAACTACCCCAGACAGGGGGATGGTTGGGGCTTTCTTT.

The V gene is TRBV10-2, the J gene TRBJ1-2; tentative D call: TRBD1 (6 bases). CDR1 and CDR2 from the germline V gene are WSHSY and SAAADI. V shed 8 bases and J shed 8 bases, with 18 bases lying between them. This CDR3 spans 13 amino acids. The CDR3 DNA reads as TGCGCCAGCGCAAGGGGGGTAAGGGACGGCTACACCTTC. Its translation: CASARGVRDGYTF.

The chain couples TRBV30 to TRBJ1-2; a weak D match, TRBD1 (5 bases). Germline V gene sequence: CDR1 GTSNPN, CDR2 SVGIG (reference sequence). Deletions cut 5 bases from V and 6 bases from J, with 13 bases between. This CDR3 spans 12 amino acids. The CDR3 region is CAWAPTAHGYTF. Here the CDR3 DNA reads TGTGCCTGGGCACCGACAGCCCATGGCTACACCTTC.

CDR3 residues: CAISQDYEQYF. CDR3 coding DNA: TGTGCCATCAGCCAGGACTACGAGCAGTACTTC. This sequence joins TRBV10-3 and TRBJ2-7; D not resolved. The CDR3 contains 11 residues. V lost 6 bases to trimming and J lost 3 bases, with 6 bases between them. Germline loops: CDR1 ENHRY, CDR2 SYGVKD.

The chain is built from TRBV27 and TRBJ2-3; 11 bases are a match to TRBD2. The CDR3 extends over 18 amino acids. V lost 7 bases to trimming and J lost 2 bases; unmatched junction nucleotides: 14. Germline loops: CDR1 MNHEY, CDR2 SMNVEV (reference sequence). CDR3 DNA sequence: TGTGCCAGCAAGGGACTAGCGGTTTCCAGAGGTATCACAGATACGCAGTATTTT. It specifies CASKGLAVSRGITDTQYF.

The genes are TRBV28 and TRBJ1-1; no firm D call. Germline CDR1 reads MDHEN; CDR2 reads SYDVKM. The V and J ends lost 5 bases and 7 bases respectively, with 8 bases between them. This CDR3 has 11 amino acids. The DNA for the CDR3 is TGTGCCAGCAGTACCTCCCATGAAGCTTTCTTT. Translating gives CASSTSHEAFF.

Notes on this clone: The junction departs from the called germline gene at one end, perhaps through a read error. Other DNA sequences in this sample translate to the same CDR3. The chain's CDR3 is CASSFPAAGQYF. In nucleotides, the CDR3 is TGCGCCAGCAGCTTCCCCGCGGCAGGGCAATACTTC. This chain links TRBV7-9 with TRBJ2-7; D perhaps matches TRBD1 (5 bases). Per germline, CDR1 SEHNR and CDR2 FQNEAQ (reference sequence). CDR3 length: 12 residues.

This sequence joins TRBV28 and TRBJ1-1; no reliable D call. V lost 3 bases and J 6 bases, leaving 8 bases between the germline ends. Germline CDR1 and CDR2: MDHEN and SYDVKM. CDR3 length equals 12 residues. CDR3 protein: CASSFVRAEAFF. The CDR3 nucleotides read TGTGCCAGCAGTTTCGTCAGAGCTGAAGCTTTCTTT.

This chain joins TRBV5-6 and TRBJ2-2; D is unclear. The germline gives CDR1 SGHDT, CDR2 YYEEEE. The CDR3 spans 14 residues. Deletions cut 1 base from V and 9 bases from J, with 13 bases between. The CDR3 DNA reads as TGTGCCAGCAGCTTGAGAGTCACTGTCAGGGAGCTGTTTTTT. Translated: CASSLRVTVRELFF.

The chain is built from TRBV4-1 and TRBJ1-1; TRBD1 aligns across 11 bases. V was clipped by 4 bases and J by 4 bases; unmatched bases: 11. The germline gives CDR1 MGHRA, CDR2 YSYEKL. The CDR3 totals 17 residues. DNA of the CDR3: TGCGCCAGCAGCCTCGAACTCCGGGACAGGGGGGGCACTGAAGCTTTCTTT. Protein product: CASSLELRDRGGTEAFF.

V is TRBV30 and J is TRBJ1-1, with D unresolved. This CDR3 comprises 14 residues. The V gene's germline CDR1 is GTSNPN and CDR2 SVGIG (reference sequence). The V end lost 2 bases, the J end lost 4 bases, and 14 bases lay between the germline ends. The CDR3 nucleotides read TGTGCCTGGAGTAGGAGCGGGAGACCCACTGAAGCTTTCTTT. It codes for CAWSRSGRPTEAFF.

The chain couples TRBV19 to TRBJ1-5; the match to TRBD1 covers 7 bases. The junction had 4 bases not matched to a gene; V was cut back by 4 bases and J by 4 bases. CDR1 and CDR2 (germline): LNHDA, SQIVND (reference sequence). The CDR3 length is 14 residues. The CDR3 DNA reads TGTGCCAGTAGTACCGGGACAGAGAATCAGCCCCAGCATTTT. This gives the protein CASSTGTENQPQHF.

The chain recombines TRBV30 with TRBJ1-5, with 7 bases lining up with TRBD1. This CDR3 comprises 13 residues. The junction had 2 bases not matched to a gene; V was cut back by 3 bases and J by 3 bases. Germline V gives CDR1 GTSNPN, CDR2 SVGIG (reference sequence). The CDR3 reads CAWSDRANQPQHF. CDR3 sequence (DNA): TGTGCCTGGAGCGACAGGGCCAATCAGCCCCAGCATTTT.

This chain uses TRBV27 with TRBJ1-1; D is perhaps TRBD1 (5 bases). The length of the CDR3 is 13 residues. V lost 1 base, J lost 6 bases, and 9 bases lay in between. The germline V gene encodes CDR1 MNHEY and CDR2 SMNVEV (reference sequence). CDR3 bases: TGTGCCAGCAGTTTATGGGGGTCCCCTGAAGCTTTCTTT. Translated, it gives CASSLWGSPEAFF.

The chain joins TRBV19 to TRBJ2-5, with 8 bases matching TRBD2. In germline, CDR1 is LNHDA, CDR2 SQIVND (reference sequence). The trim removed 6 bases at V and 7 bases at J, leaving 10 bases unmatched. CDR3 length: 14 residues. In nucleotides, the CDR3 is TGTGCCAGTAGGCTCACTAGCGGAGGGGGGACCCAGTACTTC. Residues: CASRLTSGGGTQYF. The whole variable domain, filled in from reference TRBV19 and TRBJ2-5, reads DGGITQSPKYLFRKEGQNVTLSCEQNLNHDAMYWYRQDPGQGLRLIYYSQIVNDFQKGDIAEGYSVSREKKESFPLTVTSAQKNPTAFYLCASRLTSGGGTQYFGPGTRLLVL.

The rearrangement uses TRBV18 and TRBJ1-2, with 9 bases fitting TRBD1. V lost 8 bases, J lost 4 bases, and 8 bases stayed unmatched. CDR1 and CDR2 from the germline V gene are KGHSH and LQKENI. This CDR3 comprises 14 residues. The CDR3 loop reads CASAATGGIYGYTF. The DNA of the CDR3 is TGTGCCAGCGCGGCGACAGGGGGGATCTATGGCTACACCTTC.

J is TRBJ2-7 and V is TRBV6-4; TRBD2 agrees at 12 bases. V shed 5 bases and J 6 bases; nucleotides not matched to a gene: 11. Germline V gene sequence: CDR1 MRHNA, CDR2 SNTAGT. CDR3 size: 16 residues. CDR3 nucleotides: TGTGCCAGCAGTTACCTAGCGGGAGGGCCTATGCCCGAGCAGTACTTC. The encoded protein is CASSYLAGGPMPEQYF.

V gene TRBV5-1 combines with J gene TRBJ2-2; no reliable D call. This CDR3 contains 16 residues. Per germline, CDR1 SGHRS and CDR2 YFSETQ. Trimming left V 0 bases short and J 2 bases short, with 11 bases between. The CDR3, as DNA: TGCGCCAGCAGCTTGGAATTAGGGATAAACACCGGGGAGCTGTTTTTT. Protein product: CASSLELGINTGELFF.

This clone was seen a single time. The chain has TRBV5-1 and TRBJ2-1, with TRBD1 matching over 9 bases. With 2 bases clipped from V and 0 bases from J, the junction kept 6 bases outside the gene matches. Germline V gene data show CDR1 as SGHRS and CDR2 as YFSETQ. This CDR3 is built from 17 residues. CDR3 sequence: CASSFGQGLNSYNEQFF. The CDR3 nucleotides are TGCGCCAGCAGCTTCGGACAGGGGCTGAACTCCTACAATGAGCAGTTCTTC.